This T cell receptor beta chain was retrieved from a study of cytomegalovirus exposure and HLA in healthy donors. Study conclusions and caveats: With high specificity and sensitivity, the classifier reportedly diagnosed cytomegalovirus status. An observed cluster of highly shared sequence variants was recorded as a likely sequencing artifact.

At the time of sampling, donors were nominally healthy, though unrecorded immune exposures were likely. As for this clone: Its antigen remains unidentified.

PCR employed 60 Vbeta and 13 Jbeta primers. Using immunoSEQ multiplex PCR, the repertoire was profiled, and TCRdb retains in-frame clones only, with some absent. The table includes about 190,000 clones, 85% to 90% detected once. Per germline, CDR1 MNHEY and CDR2 SMNVEV (reference sequence). This CDR3 comprises 15 residues. V dropped 5 bases and J dropped 4; count of bases not matched to a gene: 8. What was sequenced was PBMCs. This TCR was sampled from a woman aged 18-30 years in good health and CMV-seronegative. The rearrangement links TRBV27 to TRBJ1-5, with 7 bases lining up with TRBD1. CDR3 bases: TGTGCCAGCAGTCCCCTGACAGGGTCGAATCAGCCCCAGCATTTT. This sequence encodes CASSPLTGSNQPQHF.